Listed below are T cell receptor beta chains from one sample, sequenced in a study of blood T cell repertoires in COVID-19. Profiled with immunoSEQ multiplex PCR; TCRdb holds only in-frame clones, not every one. The sample contains roughly 140,000 clones, more than 75% of which appear only once. The sample comprised peripheral blood. All receptors derive from a woman aged 40-49 years with acute or convalescent COVID-19. Each CDR3 is given with its conserved first and last residue.

v_call	j_call	cdr3_aa
TRBV7-6	TRBJ1-4	CASSLGVAGQGGEKLFF
TRBV6-5	TRBJ2-2	CASTRQDTGELFF
TRBV5-6	TRBJ1-4	CASSLGGYRGYEKLFF
TRBV24-1	TRBJ2-3	CATSDLRLAGGDTQYF
TRBV19	TRBJ2-1	CASSSTLAGIKNEQFF
TRBV14	TRBJ2-7	CASSPTKRLAGVYEQYF
TRBV9	TRBJ2-5	CASSLLTSGQETQYF
TRBV30	TRBJ2-7	CAWSEPGTGSEQYF
TRBV3-1/TRBV3-2	TRBJ1-5	CASSQGGRGGYSNQPQHF
TRBV6-5	TRBJ1-2	CASSSLGVLRGYTF
TRBV20-1	TRBJ1-1	CSARQDEAFF
TRBV15	TRBJ1-3	CATSRVGGSGNTIYF
TRBV7-2	TRBJ1-2	CASSLLPGQLKSNYGYTF
TRBV5-5	TRBJ1-2	CASSMTGFNYGYTF
TRBV15	TRBJ1-5	CATSRRAGDQPQHF
TRBV5-1	TRBJ2-3	CASSLGGGFTDTQYF
TRBV3-1/TRBV3-2	TRBJ1-6	CASSNSRGRRNSPLHF
TRBV7-9	TRBJ2-7	CASSWDRSSYEQYF
TRBV5-1	TRBJ2-7	CASSFVEGAYEQYF
TRBV23-1	TRBJ1-1	CASSQIPAFVNTEAFF
TRBV6-4	TRBJ1-2	CASSDWNGGRGYTF
TRBV6-2/TRBV6-3	TRBJ2-7	CASSGGTGVGEQYF
TRBV4-3	TRBJ2-5	CASSPGLRQETQYF
TRBV9	TRBJ2-6	CASSVAASSGANVLTF
TRBV19	TRBJ1-2	CASSIRVFAGGFISGYTF
TRBV7-9	TRBJ2-1	CAHSQRVGEQFF
TRBV19	TRBJ2-7	CASSLGRGYEQYF
TRBV7-3	TRBJ2-1	CASSLGVAGGTYNEQFF
TRBV5-1	TRBJ1-3	CASSPGLTSGNTIYF
TRBV4-2	TRBJ2-7	CASGPGQASYEQYF
TRBV11-2	TRBJ2-7	CASSLAAVSGYEQYF